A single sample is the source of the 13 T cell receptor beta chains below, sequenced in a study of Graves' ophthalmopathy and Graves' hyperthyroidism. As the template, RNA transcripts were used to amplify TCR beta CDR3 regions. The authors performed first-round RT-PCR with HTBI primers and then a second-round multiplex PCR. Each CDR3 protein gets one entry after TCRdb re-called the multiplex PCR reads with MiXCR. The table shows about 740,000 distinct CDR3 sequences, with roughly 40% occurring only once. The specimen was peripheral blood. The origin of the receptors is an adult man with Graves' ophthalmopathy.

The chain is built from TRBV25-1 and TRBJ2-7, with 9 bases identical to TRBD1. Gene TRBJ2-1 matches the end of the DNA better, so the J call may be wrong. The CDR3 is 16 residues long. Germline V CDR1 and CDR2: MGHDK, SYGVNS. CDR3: CASSEFGTGSDNEQFF. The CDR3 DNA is TGTGCCAGCAGTGAATTCGGGACAGGGTCTGACAATGAGCAGTTCTTC.

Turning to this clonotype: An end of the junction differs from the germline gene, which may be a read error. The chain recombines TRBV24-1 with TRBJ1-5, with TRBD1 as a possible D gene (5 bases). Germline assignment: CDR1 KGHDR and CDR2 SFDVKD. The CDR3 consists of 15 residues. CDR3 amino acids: CASSQGAPGNQPPHF. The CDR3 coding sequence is TGTGCCAGCAGCCAAGGGGCGCCGGGCAATCAGCCCCCGCATTTT.

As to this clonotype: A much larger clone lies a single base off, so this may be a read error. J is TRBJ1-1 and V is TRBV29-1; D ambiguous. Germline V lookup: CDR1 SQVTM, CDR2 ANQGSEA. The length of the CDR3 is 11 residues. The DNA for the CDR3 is TGCAGCGCCAGGAGGAACACTCAAGCTTTCTTT. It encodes CSARRNTQAFF.

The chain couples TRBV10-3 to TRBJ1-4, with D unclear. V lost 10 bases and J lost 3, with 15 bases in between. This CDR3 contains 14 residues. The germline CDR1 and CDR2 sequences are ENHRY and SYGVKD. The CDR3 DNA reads TGTGCCAGTTCCTGGGAGCTAGCTAATGAAAAACTGTTTTTT. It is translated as CASSWELANEKLFF.

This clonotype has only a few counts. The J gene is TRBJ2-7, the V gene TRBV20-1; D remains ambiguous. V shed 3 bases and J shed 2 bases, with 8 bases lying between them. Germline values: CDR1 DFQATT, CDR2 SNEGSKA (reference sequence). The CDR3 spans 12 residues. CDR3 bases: TGCAGTGCTAGTCTAGACACCTACGAGCAGTACTTC. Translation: CSASLDTYEQYF.

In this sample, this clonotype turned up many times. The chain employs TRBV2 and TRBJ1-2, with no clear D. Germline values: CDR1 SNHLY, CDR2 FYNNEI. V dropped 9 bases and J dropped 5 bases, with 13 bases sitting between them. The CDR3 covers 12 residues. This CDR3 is CASTRLGYGYTF. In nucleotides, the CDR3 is TGTGCCAGTACCAGGCTCGGTTATGGCTACACCTTC.

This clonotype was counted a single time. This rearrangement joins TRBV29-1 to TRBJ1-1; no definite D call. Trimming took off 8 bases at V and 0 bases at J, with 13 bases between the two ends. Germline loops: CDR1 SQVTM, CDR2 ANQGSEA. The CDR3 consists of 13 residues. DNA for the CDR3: TGCAGCCTAACAACACCCCTGAACACTGAAGCTTTCTTT. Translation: CSLTTPLNTEAFF.

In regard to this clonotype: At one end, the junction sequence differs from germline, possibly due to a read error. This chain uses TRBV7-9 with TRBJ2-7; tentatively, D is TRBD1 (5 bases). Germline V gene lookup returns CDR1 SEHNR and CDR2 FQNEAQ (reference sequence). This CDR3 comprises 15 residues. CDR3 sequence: CASSLASGRASEQHF. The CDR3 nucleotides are TGTGCCAGCAGCTTAGCGTCCGGCAGGGCCAGCGAGCAGCACTTC.

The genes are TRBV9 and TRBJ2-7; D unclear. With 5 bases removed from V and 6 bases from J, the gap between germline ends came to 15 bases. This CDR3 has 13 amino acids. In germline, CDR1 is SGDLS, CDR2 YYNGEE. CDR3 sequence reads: CASSEYHRAEQYF. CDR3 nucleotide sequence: TGTGCCAGCAGTGAGTACCACCGGGCCGAGCAGTACTTC.

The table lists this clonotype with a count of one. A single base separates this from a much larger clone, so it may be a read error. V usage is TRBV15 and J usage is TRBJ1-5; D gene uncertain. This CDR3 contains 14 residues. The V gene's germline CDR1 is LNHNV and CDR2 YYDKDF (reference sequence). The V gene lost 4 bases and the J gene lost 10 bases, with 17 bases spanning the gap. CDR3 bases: TGTGCCACCAGCACCAGATTCGGGGTCAGCCCCCAGCATTTT. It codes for CATSTRFGVSPQHF.

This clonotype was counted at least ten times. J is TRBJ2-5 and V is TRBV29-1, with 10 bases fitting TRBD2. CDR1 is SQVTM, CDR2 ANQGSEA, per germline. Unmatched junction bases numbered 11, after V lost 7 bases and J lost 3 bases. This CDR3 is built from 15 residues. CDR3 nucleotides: TGCAGCGGGCGAGCGGGGGGGATGGGAAAAGAGACCCAGTACTTC. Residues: CSGRAGGMGKETQYF. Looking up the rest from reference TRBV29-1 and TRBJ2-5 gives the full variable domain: SAVISQKPSRDICQRGTSLTIQCQVDSQVTMMFWYRQQPGQSLTLIATANQGSEATYESGFVIDKFPISRPNLTFSTLTVSNMSPEDSSIYLCSGRAGGMGKETQYFGPGTRLLVL.

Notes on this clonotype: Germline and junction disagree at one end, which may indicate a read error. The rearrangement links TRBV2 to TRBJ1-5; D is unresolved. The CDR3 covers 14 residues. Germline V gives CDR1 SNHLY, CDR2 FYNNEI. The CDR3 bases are TGTGCCAGCAGTGAGTTACAGACAACTCAGCCCCGGCATTTT. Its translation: CASSELQTTQPRHF.

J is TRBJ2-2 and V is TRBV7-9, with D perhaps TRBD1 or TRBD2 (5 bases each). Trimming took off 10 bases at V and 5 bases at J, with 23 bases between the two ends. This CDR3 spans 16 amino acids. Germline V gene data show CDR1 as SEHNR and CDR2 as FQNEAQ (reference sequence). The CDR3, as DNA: TGTGCCATCAGTGATCAAATGGGACGGAGTACCGGGGAGCTGTTTTTT. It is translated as CAISDQMGRSTGELFF. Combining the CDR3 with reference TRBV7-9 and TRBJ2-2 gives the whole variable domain DTGVSQNPRHKITKRGQNVTFRCDPISEHNRLYWYRQTLGQGPEFLTYFQNEAQLEKSRLLSDRFSAERPKGSFSTLEIQRTEQGDSAMYLCAISDQMGRSTGELFFGEGSRLTVL.